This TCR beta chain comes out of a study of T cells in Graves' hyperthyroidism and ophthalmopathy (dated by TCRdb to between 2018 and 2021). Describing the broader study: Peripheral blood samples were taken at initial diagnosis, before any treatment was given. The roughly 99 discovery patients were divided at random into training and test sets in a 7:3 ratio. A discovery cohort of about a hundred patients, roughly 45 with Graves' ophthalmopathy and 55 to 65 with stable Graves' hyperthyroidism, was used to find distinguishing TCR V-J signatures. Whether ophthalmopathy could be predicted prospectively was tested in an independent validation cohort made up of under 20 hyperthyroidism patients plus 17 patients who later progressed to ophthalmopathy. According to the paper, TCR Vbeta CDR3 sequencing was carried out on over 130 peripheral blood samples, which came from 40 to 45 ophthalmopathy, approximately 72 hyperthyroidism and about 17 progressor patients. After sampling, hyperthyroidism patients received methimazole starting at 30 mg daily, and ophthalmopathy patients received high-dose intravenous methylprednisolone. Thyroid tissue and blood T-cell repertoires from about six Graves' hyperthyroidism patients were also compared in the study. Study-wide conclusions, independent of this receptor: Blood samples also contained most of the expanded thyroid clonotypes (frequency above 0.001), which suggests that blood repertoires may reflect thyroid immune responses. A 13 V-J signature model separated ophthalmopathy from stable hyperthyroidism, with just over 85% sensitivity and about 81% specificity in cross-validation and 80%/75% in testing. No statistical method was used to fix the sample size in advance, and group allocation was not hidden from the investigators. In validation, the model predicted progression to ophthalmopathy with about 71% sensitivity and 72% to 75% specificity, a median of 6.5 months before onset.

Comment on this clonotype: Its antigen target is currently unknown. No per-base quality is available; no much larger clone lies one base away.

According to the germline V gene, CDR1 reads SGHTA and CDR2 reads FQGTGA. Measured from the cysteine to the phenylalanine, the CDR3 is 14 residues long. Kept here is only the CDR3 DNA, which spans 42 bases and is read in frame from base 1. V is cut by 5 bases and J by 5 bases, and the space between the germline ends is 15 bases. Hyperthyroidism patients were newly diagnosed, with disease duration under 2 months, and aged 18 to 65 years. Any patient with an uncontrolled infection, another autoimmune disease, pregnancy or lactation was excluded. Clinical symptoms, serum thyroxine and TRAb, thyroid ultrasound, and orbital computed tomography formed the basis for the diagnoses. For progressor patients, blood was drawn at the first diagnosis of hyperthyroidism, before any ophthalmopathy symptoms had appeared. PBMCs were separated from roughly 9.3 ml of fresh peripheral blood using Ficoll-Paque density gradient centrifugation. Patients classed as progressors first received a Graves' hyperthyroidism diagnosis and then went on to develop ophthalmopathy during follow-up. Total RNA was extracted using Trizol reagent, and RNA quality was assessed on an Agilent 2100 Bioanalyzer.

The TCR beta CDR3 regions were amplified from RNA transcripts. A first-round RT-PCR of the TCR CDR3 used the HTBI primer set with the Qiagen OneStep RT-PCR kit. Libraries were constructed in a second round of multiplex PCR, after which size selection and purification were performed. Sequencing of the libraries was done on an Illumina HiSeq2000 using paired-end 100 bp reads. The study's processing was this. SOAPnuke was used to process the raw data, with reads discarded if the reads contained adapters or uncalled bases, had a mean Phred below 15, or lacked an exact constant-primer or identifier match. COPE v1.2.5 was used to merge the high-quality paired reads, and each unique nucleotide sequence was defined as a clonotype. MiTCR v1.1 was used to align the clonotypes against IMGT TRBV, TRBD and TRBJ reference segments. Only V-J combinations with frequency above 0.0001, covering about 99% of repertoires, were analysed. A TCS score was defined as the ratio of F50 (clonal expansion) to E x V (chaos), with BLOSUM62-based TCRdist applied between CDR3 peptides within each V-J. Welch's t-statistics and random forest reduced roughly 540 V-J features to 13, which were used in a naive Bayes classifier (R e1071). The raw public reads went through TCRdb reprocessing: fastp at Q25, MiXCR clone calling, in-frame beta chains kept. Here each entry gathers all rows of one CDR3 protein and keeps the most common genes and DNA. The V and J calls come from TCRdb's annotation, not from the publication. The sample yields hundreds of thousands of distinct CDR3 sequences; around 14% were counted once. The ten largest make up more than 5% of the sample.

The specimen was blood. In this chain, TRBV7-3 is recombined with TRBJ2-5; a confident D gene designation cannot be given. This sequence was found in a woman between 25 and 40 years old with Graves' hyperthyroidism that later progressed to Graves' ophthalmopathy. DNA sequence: TGTGCCAGCAGCCCCGACCAAGGGCAGGAGACCCAGTACTTC. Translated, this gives CASSPDQGQETQYF.